These 32 T cell receptor beta chains originate from one sample sequenced in a study of STAT3 mutations in large granular lymphocyte leukemia. These receptors' targets are unknown. Study results and caveats: At least one immunodominant TCR beta clonotype appeared in every T-cell large granular lymphocyte leukemia patient.

Here immunoSEQ multiplex PCR was the method, and the copy in TCRdb shows in-frame clones only, minus some. The sample comprises under 35,000 clones, 75% to 90% of which are singletons, and approximately 11% rests with the top ten. The specimen sequenced was peripheral blood mononuclear cells. The receptor set was obtained from a man in his 60s with T-cell large granular lymphocyte leukemia. Some clones in this sample may be carry-over from other donors' samples.

This clone was counted once. This chain uses TRBV29-1 with TRBJ2-7; either TRBD1 or TRBD2 may fit D (5 bases each). Trimming stripped 7 bases from V and 6 bases from J, with 16 bases between. CDR3 length: 12 amino acids. CDR1 and CDR2 (germline): SQVTM, ANQGSEA. The CDR3 region is CSARDGRVEQYF. In DNA form, the CDR3 reads TGCAGCGCTCGGGACGGGCGGGTCGAGCAGTACTTC.

The CDR3 is CASSYSPSGSYNEQFF. The CDR3 DNA follows: TGTGCCAGCAGTTACTCGCCTAGCGGGAGTTATAATGAGCAGTTCTTC. The chain couples TRBV6-5 to TRBJ2-1; TRBD2 agrees at 10 bases. The CDR3 length is 16 residues. Trimming cost V 0 bases and J 7 bases; bases outside gene matches: 6. Germline V lookup: CDR1 MNHEY, CDR2 SVGAGI.

The CDR3 protein is CAWSQQGSQPQHF. CDR3 nucleotide sequence: TGTGCCTGGAGTCAACAGGGATCTCAGCCCCAGCATTTT. The J gene is TRBJ1-5, the V gene TRBV30, with D possibly TRBD1 on 6 matching bases. The CDR3 is 13 residues long. Trimming took 2 bases from V and 6 from J, leaving 11 bases between them. The germline V gene encodes CDR1 GTSNPN and CDR2 SVGIG (reference sequence). Looking up the rest from reference TRBV30 and TRBJ1-5 gives the full variable domain: SQTIHQWPATLVQPVGSPLSLECTVEGTSNPNLYWYRQAAGRGLQLLFYSVGIGQISSEVPQNLSASRPQDRQFILSSKKLLLSDSGFYLCAWSQQGSQPQHFGDGTRLSIL.

The rearrangement uses TRBV15 and TRBJ2-6; the D gene is possibly TRBD1 (6 bases). V was shortened by 1 base and J by 2 bases, with 9 bases between the two germline ends. Germline loops: CDR1 LNHNV, CDR2 YYDKDF (reference sequence). The CDR3 sequence is 16 residues long. For the CDR3, the DNA is TGTGCCACCAGCAGAGGGACAGCCCCTGGGGCCAACGTCCTGACTTTC. This gives the protein CATSRGTAPGANVLTF.

J is TRBJ1-1 and V is TRBV28; a weak D match, TRBD1 (5 bases). The CDR3 runs to 15 residues. The V gene lost 6 bases and the J gene lost 2 bases, with 16 bases spanning the gap. Germline V gives CDR1 MDHEN, CDR2 SYDVKM. For the CDR3, the DNA is TGTGCCAGCAGCAAAAACCGGGGCTCAAACACTGAAGCTTTCTTT. Residues: CASSKNRGSNTEAFF.

This chain joins TRBV6-6 and TRBJ1-5, with D maybe TRBD1 (5 bases). Germline assignment: CDR1 MNHNY and CDR2 SVGAGI (reference sequence). The CDR3 consists of 15 residues. V lost 2 bases and J lost 1, with 9 bases in between. In DNA form, the CDR3 reads TGTGCCAGCAGTTACGGGGGAAGGAGCAATCAGCCCCAGCATTTT. Amino acid sequence: CASSYGGRSNQPQHF.

The rearrangement uses TRBV7-9 and TRBJ1-2; TRBD1 aligns across 8 bases. V was pared by 5 bases and J by 2 bases, with 7 bases of the junction left unmatched. The germline V gene encodes CDR1 SEHNR and CDR2 FQNEAQ (reference sequence). The CDR3 loop spans 15 amino acids. CDR3 loop: CASSHDRGWNYGYTF. In DNA, the CDR3 is TGTGCCAGCAGCCATGACAGGGGATGGAACTATGGCTACACCTTC.

The chain uses TRBV5-4 and TRBJ1-1; 10 nucleotides align to TRBD1. Trimming cost V 2 bases and J 1 base; bases outside gene matches: 2. This CDR3 spans 15 amino acids. CDR1 is SGHNT and CDR2 is YYREEE in the germline V gene (reference sequence). Written as DNA, the CDR3 is TGTGCCAGCAGCTTTAGACAGGGGGCGAACACTGAAGCTTTCTTT. The encoded protein is CASSFRQGANTEAFF. Full variable domain (remainder filled in from reference TRBV5-4 and TRBJ1-1): ETGVTQSPTHLIKTRGQQVTLRCSSQSGHNTVSWYQQALGQGPQFIFQYYREEENGRGNFPPRFSGLQFPNYSSELNVNALELDDSALYLCASSFRQGANTEAFFGQGTRLTVV.

This clone has a single count. V and J are TRBV5-1 and TRBJ2-3; D gene unclear. V was clipped by 2 bases and J by 5 bases, with 12 bases between them. The germline V gene has CDR1 SGHRS and CDR2 YFSETQ. This CDR3 has 14 residues. The CDR3: CASSFPESVDTQYF. The CDR3 region has the DNA TGCGCCAGCAGCTTCCCCGAAAGTGTAGATACGCAGTATTTT.

The genes are TRBV11-3 and TRBJ2-5; tentatively, D is TRBD2 (6 bases). Trimming cost V 5 bases and J 2 bases, with 9 bases left between them. There are 13 residues in the CDR3. Germline V gene data show CDR1 as SGHNT and CDR2 as YENEEA. CDR3 sequence: CASSPSGQETQYF. DNA of the CDR3: TGTGCCAGCAGCCCGAGCGGGCAAGAGACCCAGTACTTC.

The chain carries TRBV5-6 and TRBJ2-1; 8 positions agree with TRBD2. CDR3 length: 15 amino acids. CDR1 SGHDT and CDR2 YYEEEE come from the germline V gene. V was pared by 0 bases and J by 8 bases, with 7 bases of the junction left unmatched. The CDR3 loop reads CASSLDGRATDEQFF. The CDR3 DNA is TGTGCCAGCAGCTTGGACGGGAGGGCGACGGATGAGCAGTTCTTC.

The V call is TRBV10-2, the J call TRBJ2-5; 10 bases fit TRBD2. The J call may be in error: the DNA end matches TRBJ2-7 better. In germline, CDR1 is WSHSY, CDR2 SAAADI. The CDR3 runs 14 residues. In DNA form, the CDR3 reads TGCGCCACCATGACTAGCGGGCTGTCCTACGAGCAGTACTTC. Its translation: CATMTSGLSYEQYF.

The rearrangement joins TRBV5-1 to TRBJ2-7; no definite D call. The V end lost 3 bases, the J end lost 2 bases, and 12 bases lay between the germline ends. The CDR3 is 14 residues long. Germline V lookup: CDR1 SGHRS, CDR2 YFSETQ. CDR3 bases: TGCGCCAGCAGCTCGACACGGGCGACCTACGAGCAGTACTTC. The encoded protein is CASSSTRATYEQYF.

This clone occurred once. This chain joins TRBV5-4 and TRBJ2-2, with D hard to call. Germline-derived CDR1 and CDR2 are SGHNT and YYREEE (reference sequence). V was pared by 3 bases and J by 7 bases, with 13 bases between. The CDR3 runs 14 residues. The CDR3 nucleotides are TGTGCCAGCAGCTCCGGTCGTGTCGGCGGGGAGCTGTTTTTT. It specifies CASSSGRVGGELFF.

The chain combines TRBV28 with TRBJ2-7; D is uncertain. V was shortened by 5 bases and J by 3 bases, with 11 bases between the two germline ends. Germline assignment: CDR1 MDHEN and CDR2 SYDVKM. The CDR3 is made up of 13 amino acids. CDR3 nucleotides: TGTGCCAGCAGTCGTACAGCATACTACGAGCAGTACTTC. Its translation is CASSRTAYYEQYF.

The chain recombines TRBV27 with TRBJ2-2; perhaps TRBD1 as D (6 bases). Germline V gives CDR1 MNHEY, CDR2 SMNVEV (reference sequence). CDR3 size: 15 residues. Trimming took 5 bases from V and 7 from J, leaving 17 bases between them. The CDR3 sequence is CASSPSVLGGGELFF. The DNA of the CDR3 is TGTGCCAGCAGTCCCTCGGTCCTAGGGGGCGGGGAGCTGTTTTTT.

This chain joins TRBV5-1 and TRBJ1-5, with D tentatively TRBD1 (5 bases). The CDR3 is 14 amino acids. V was shortened by 4 bases and J by 7 bases, with 15 bases between the two germline ends. Looked up from germline, CDR1 is SGHRS and CDR2 is YFSETQ. CDR3: CASSPGTDGQPQHF. CDR3 bases: TGCGCCAGCAGCCCCGGGACCGACGGACAGCCCCAGCATTTT.

This clone has more than one count but fewer than ten. V usage is TRBV7-2 and J usage is TRBJ2-7; 9 bases are shared with TRBD1. The CDR3 is 14 amino acids. V was clipped by 5 bases and J by 2 bases; unmatched bases: 4. CDR1 is SGHTA and CDR2 is FQGNSA in the germline V gene. CDR3 sequence: CASSPGQGTYEQYF. The CDR3 nucleotides read TGTGCCAGCAGCCCGGGACAGGGAACCTACGAGCAGTACTTC.

This chain links TRBV27 with TRBJ2-7, with TRBD1 as a possible D gene (6 bases). Germline V gives CDR1 MNHEY, CDR2 SMNVEV (reference sequence). The CDR3 covers 14 residues. V dropped 3 bases and J dropped 3 bases, with 12 bases sitting between them. CDR3: CASSLGRGGYEQYF. The CDR3 coding sequence is TGTGCCAGCAGTTTGGGGCGAGGGGGCTACGAGCAGTACTTC.

The chain has TRBV18 and TRBJ2-5; D may be TRBD1 (6 bases). The CDR3 has 13 amino acids. V lost 5 bases and J 5 bases, leaving 12 bases between the germline ends. The V gene's germline CDR1 is KGHSH and CDR2 LQKENI. CDR3 residues: CASSTVDRETQYF. CDR3 DNA sequence: TGTGCCAGCTCAACGGTAGACAGGGAGACCCAGTACTTC.

This clone was observed a handful of times. The chain joins TRBV7-9 to TRBJ1-2; no reliable D call. Germline-derived CDR1 and CDR2 are SEHNR and FQNEAQ (reference sequence). The CDR3 covers 14 residues. V was trimmed by 5 bases and J by 2 bases, leaving 12 bases between them. CDR3 region: CASSLSDGNYGYTF. Written as DNA, the CDR3 is TGTGCCAGCAGCCTGTCGGACGGGAACTATGGCTACACCTTC.

The CDR3 sequence is CASSPQGPSGEQYF. As DNA, the CDR3 is TGTGCCAGCAGCCCTCAGGGGCCCTCGGGGGAGCAGTACTTC. V is TRBV7-8 and J is TRBJ2-7, with D perhaps matching TRBD1 (6 bases). V lost 5 bases and J 7 bases, leaving 18 bases between the germline ends. The CDR3 length is 14 residues. From germline, CDR1 is SGHVS and CDR2 FQNEAQ.

CDR3 nucleotide sequence: TGTGCCAGCAGCTTAGGGGGACTTCCAGGGTTGGAGACCCAGTACTTC. Protein sequence: CASSLGGLPGLETQYF. The V call is TRBV7-9, the J call TRBJ2-5; TRBD2 is a possible D gene (6 bases). Germline CDR1 is SEHNR and CDR2 is FQNEAQ (reference sequence). Deletions cut 1 base from V and 5 bases from J, with 17 bases between. The length of the CDR3 is 16 residues.

V is TRBV7-2 and J is TRBJ1-2; maybe TRBD1 (6 bases). CDR1 and CDR2 from the germline V gene are SGHTA and FQGNSA. The CDR3 is made up of 14 amino acids. The germline V and J ends were trimmed by 2 bases and 4 bases, with 11 bases remaining between them. As DNA, the CDR3 is TGTGCCAGCAGCTTAAACAGGGCAGGCTATGGCTACACCTTC. As protein: CASSLNRAGYGYTF.

The V call is TRBV6-6, the J call TRBJ2-2, with D perhaps matching TRBD2 (6 bases). CDR1 and CDR2 from the germline V gene are MNHNY and SVGAGI (reference sequence). CDR3 length: 11 amino acids. V was trimmed by 8 bases and J by 9 bases, leaving 10 bases between them. CDR3 nucleotides: TGTGCCAGCCTGGGAGGCCGGGAGCTGTTTTTT. As protein: CASLGGRELFF.

This clone was seen more than once but under ten times. V is TRBV7-9 and J is TRBJ1-5; 11 bases line up with TRBD1. The CDR3 totals 15 residues. Germline-derived CDR1 and CDR2 are SEHNR and FQNEAQ (reference sequence). After removal of 5 bases from V and 4 bases from J, the junction contained 4 bases not matched to a gene. CDR3 sequence: CASSGDRGANQPQHF. The CDR3 DNA follows: TGTGCCAGCAGCGGGGACAGGGGGGCAAATCAGCCCCAGCATTTT.

The chain is built from TRBV5-1 and TRBJ2-1, with 9 bases aligning to TRBD1. Germline assignment: CDR1 SGHRS and CDR2 YFSETQ. There are 15 residues in the CDR3. The V segment lost 4 bases and the J segment 6 bases; nucleotides outside the gene matches: 8. As DNA, the CDR3 is TGCGCCAGCAGCAAGGGACAGGGCGTCTTCAATGAGCAGTTCTTC. Translating gives CASSKGQGVFNEQFF.

The V call is TRBV6-5, the J call TRBJ2-5; D call uncertain. CDR3 size: 15 residues. V was trimmed by 10 bases and J by 4 bases, leaving 22 bases between them. CDR1 is MNHEY, CDR2 SVGAGI, per germline. CDR3 DNA: TGTGCCACCAAAAGCTTGCGAGTGGGTCGAGAGACCCAGTACTTC. Its protein product is CATKSLRVGRETQYF.

In this sample, this clone turned up a few times. J is TRBJ1-1 and V is TRBV7-8; a weak D match, TRBD1 (6 bases). V lost 1 base and J lost 1, with 16 bases in between. The CDR3 is 17 amino acids. From germline, CDR1 is SGHVS and CDR2 FQNEAQ. DNA for the CDR3: TGTGCCAGCAGCTTAGTTTCGGGGGGGCGGAGGAACACTGAAGCTTTCTTT. Translating gives CASSLVSGGRRNTEAFF.

The chain links TRBV5-1 to TRBJ2-5; 8 bases are shared with TRBD2. Germline V gene lookup returns CDR1 SGHRS and CDR2 YFSETQ. CDR3 length equals 17 residues. Trimming removed 0 bases from V and 6 bases from J; junction bases left unmatched: 13. The CDR3 sequence is CASSLEGAAGAGQTQYF. In DNA, the CDR3 is TGCGCCAGCAGCTTGGAGGGCGCAGCGGGAGCCGGGCAGACCCAGTACTTC.

This chain links TRBV18 with TRBJ1-2; possibly TRBD1 for D (6 bases). V was clipped by 0 bases and J by 8 bases, with 16 bases between them. CDR3 size: 15 residues. The V gene's germline CDR1 is KGHSH and CDR2 LQKENI. The CDR3 nucleotides read TGTGCCAGCTCACCACCGGCCAGGGGCTTAAGCGGCTACACCTTC. The encoded protein is CASSPPARGLSGYTF.

This clone was detected once. The rearrangement links TRBV30 to TRBJ2-3; 9 bases line up with TRBD2. V shed 0 bases, J shed 0 bases, and the junction held 4 bases outside the gene matches. The germline CDR1 and CDR2 sequences are GTSNPN and SVGIG (reference sequence). There are 16 residues in the CDR3. The CDR3 reads CAWSVLGTSSTDTQYF. CDR3 bases: TGTGCCTGGAGTGTACTAGGGACTAGCAGCACAGATACGCAGTATTTT.